The rows below give T cell receptor beta chains drawn from one sample of a study of T cells in Graves' hyperthyroidism and ophthalmopathy. MiXCR, run by TCRdb on the multiplex PCR reads, gives a single entry per CDR3 protein. Here the sample spans about 600,000 distinct CDR3 sequences, roughly 16% being singletons. The sequencing sample was made of blood. The receptors shown here come from a woman aged 40 to 50 with Graves' ophthalmopathy. The CDR3 runs from the conserved cysteine through the conserved F or W. A D gene is named only where the DNA matches it firmly. Only part of the rows carry a size: once, few, many, or a class if the clone is expanded.

d_call,j_call,clone_size,v_call,cdr3_aa,cdr3_nt
TRBD2,TRBJ2-2,many,TRBV19,CASSGLADTGELFF,TGTGCCAGTAGCGGACTAGCGGACACCGGGGAGCTGTTTTTT
TRBD1,TRBJ1-1,few,TRBV29-1,CSGTTGVVTEAFF,TGCAGCGGCACGACAGGGGTGGTCACTGAAGCTTTCTTT
NA,TRBJ2-3,NA,TRBV6-1,CASSEEAGLTDTQYF,TGTGCCAGCAGTGAGGAGGCGGGCCTCACAGATACGCAGTATTTT
TRBD2,TRBJ2-5,NA,TRBV28,CASSLPSGRGETQYF,TGTGCCAGCAGTTTACCTAGCGGGAGGGGCGAGACCCAGTACTTC
NA,TRBJ2-3,NA,TRBV20-1,CGALRGADTQYF,TGCGGTGCGTTGCGGGGAGCAGATACGCAGTATTTT
NA,TRBJ2-3,many,TRBV2,CASSDMSQDTQYF,TGTGCCAGCAGTGATATGTCGCAAGATACGCAGTATTTT
TRBD1,TRBJ1-2,many,TRBV3-1,CASSQDFTGVISGYTF,TGTGCCAGCAGCCAAGATTTTACAGGGGTCATCAGCGGCTACACCTTC
TRBD1,TRBJ2-5,NA,TRBV24-1,CATSDVPGGEGETQYF,TGTGCCACCAGTGATGTTCCAGGGGGCGAAGGAGAGACCCAGTACTTC
NA,TRBJ1-5,NA,TRBV28,CASSLWGGGNQPQHF,TGTGCCAGCAGTTTATGGGGGGGAGGCAATCAGCCCCAGCATTTT
NA,TRBJ1-1,many,TRBV6-1,CASKAGFDTEAFF,TGTGCCAGCAAGGCGGGATTCGACACTGAAGCTTTCTTT
NA,TRBJ1-1,many,TRBV5-1,CASSIQGQNTEAFF,TGCGCCAGCAGCATCCAGGGACAGAACACTGAAGCTTTCTTT
NA,TRBJ2-2,many,TRBV28,CASSLPPTGELFF,TGTGCCAGCAGTCTTCCACCCACCGGGGAGCTGTTTTTT
NA,TRBJ1-2,NA,TRBV9,CASSWEDGTQLDYGYTF,TGTGCCAGCAGCTGGGAGGACGGGACCCAGCTGGACTATGGCTACACCTTC
TRBD1,TRBJ1-4,NA,TRBV11-2,CASSAGQEGTYVATNEKLFF,TGTGCCAGCAGCGCAGGACAGGAAGGCACTTACGTCGCAACTAATGAAAAACTGTTTTTT
TRBD1,TRBJ1-4,few,TRBV5-1,CASSFNTGEAEKLFF,TGCGCCAGCAGCTTTAATACAGGGGAGGCGGAAAAACTGTTTTTT
TRBD1,TRBJ1-1,many,TRBV18,CASSPEQGANTEAFF,TGTGCCAGCTCACCGGAACAGGGGGCTAACACTGAAGCTTTCTTT
NA,TRBJ1-2,many,TRBV28,CASTMGYGEGGYTF,TGTGCCAGCACCATGGGTTACGGGGAGGGCGGCTACACCTTC
TRBD1,TRBJ1-1,many,TRBV7-2,CASWTGEAFF,TGTGCCAGCTGGACAGGGGAAGCTTTCTTT
TRBD1,TRBJ2-1,NA,TRBV9,CASSSQGARKQFF,TGTGCCAGCAGCTCGCAGGGGGCTAGGAAGCAGTTCTTC
TRBD1,TRBJ2-7,many,TRBV2,CASSQEGTGADEQYF,TGTGCCAGCTCACAGGAGGGGACAGGGGCGGACGAGCAGTACTTC
TRBD1,TRBJ1-1,many,TRBV11-1,CASSSWTGRTEAFF,TGTGCCAGCAGCTCGTGGACAGGGAGGACTGAAGCTTTCTTT
NA,TRBJ1-1,many,TRBV5-1,CASSLITNTEAFF,TGCGCCAGCAGCTTGATCACAAACACTGAAGCTTTCTTT
NA,TRBJ2-7,few,TRBV20-1,CSAKDSSLTYEQYF,TGCAGTGCCAAGGACAGTTCTCTGACCTACGAGCAGTACTTC
NA,TRBJ1-2,NA,TRBV15,CATSRDYGQVNYGYTF,TGTGCCACCAGCAGAGATTATGGCCAGGTGAACTATGGCTACACCTTC
TRBD1,TRBJ1-1,few,TRBV19,CASSTRPGQGETEAFF,TGTGCCAGTAGTACGAGGCCGGGACAGGGGGAGACTGAAGCTTTCTTT
TRBD1,TRBJ1-4,few,TRBV2,CASSENRGNEKLFF,TGTGCCAGCAGTGAAAACAGGGGTAATGAAAAACTGTTTTTT
NA,TRBJ2-5,many,TRBV2,CASWGESHSGRGETQYF,TGTGCCAGCTGGGGGGAATCGCATTCGGGGAGAGGAGAGACCCAGTACTTC
TRBD1,TRBJ2-2,few,TRBV6-6,CASSYSAGQGWNTGELFF,TGTGCCAGCAGTTACTCCGCGGGACAGGGATGGAACACCGGGGAGCTGTTTTTT
TRBD2,TRBJ2-3,many,TRBV5-1,CASSQVLAGGTDTQYF,TGCGCCAGCAGCCAAGTACTAGCGGGAGGTACAGATACGCAGTATTTT
TRBD2,TRBJ2-1,NA,TRBV5-1,CASSWKTSGEQFF,TGCGCCAGCAGCTGGAAGACTAGCGGGGAGCAGTTCTTC
NA,TRBJ1-4,NA,TRBV6-1,CASSEGQPEKLFF,TGTGCCAGCAGTGAGGGGCAGCCTGAAAAACTGTTTTTT
NA,TRBJ2-5,few,TRBV6-5,CASSYSVDGEEETQYF,TGTGCCAGCAGTTACTCGGTAGACGGGGAGGAGGAGACCCAGTACTTC
NA,TRBJ2-1,NA,TRBV10-3,CAISESLGGDEQFF,TGTGCCATCAGTGAGTCTCTCGGGGGAGATGAGCAGTTCTTC
NA,TRBJ1-4,many,TRBV6-1,CASTTMGEKLFF,TGTGCCAGCACCACCATGGGGGAAAAACTGTTTTTT
NA,TRBJ2-7,NA,TRBV28,CASSCGQSGSYEQYF,TGTGCCAGCAGTTGTGGGCAATCCGGCTCCTACGAGCAGTACTTC
TRBD1,TRBJ1-2,NA,TRBV12-3/TRBV12-4,CASSLPDRASYGYTF,TGTGCCAGCAGTTTACCAGACAGGGCTAGCTATGGCTACACCTTC
NA,TRBJ2-7,NA,TRBV27,CASSRMRGIDEQYF,TGTGCCAGCAGCCGAATGAGAGGGATCGACGAGCAGTACTTC
NA,TRBJ2-1,many,TRBV7-6,CASSLVGTDPYNEQFF,TGTGCCAGCAGCTTAGTCGGGACGGATCCCTACAATGAGCAGTTCTTC
TRBD2,TRBJ2-3,many,TRBV6-6,CASSYQDYSGGPDTQYF,TGTGCCAGCAGTTACCAAGACTATAGCGGGGGCCCGGATACGCAGTATTTT